Following are 3 T cell receptor beta chains from one sample sequenced in a study of shared clonotypes between healthy human individuals (TCRdb year 2020). The method was the immunoSEQ multiplex PCR assay. The table comes from immuneACCESS by way of TCRdb, which keeps in-frame sequences with V and J called. Part of the clones is missing from these tables; in studies checked, under half for an unresolved V gene and the rest for unknown reasons. The sample table records roughly 2.6 million clones; just over 90% of these occur just once. The top ten hold around 0.15% of the sample. The sequenced material came from naive CD4+ T cells sorted from blood. The cell subset or site label on this specimen signifies: CD45RA+ positively selected. These receptors were collected from a man aged 18 to 35 in good health.

This chain connects TRBV5-1 to TRBJ1-1; TRBD1 matches 9 bases. Germline V lookup: CDR1 SGHRS, CDR2 YFSETQ. V lost 4 bases and J lost 5; bases outside the gene matches: 6. This CDR3 spans 14 amino acids. In DNA form, the CDR3 reads TGCGCCAGCAGCCAGGGACAGGGAATGACTGAAGCTTTCTTT. This sequence encodes CASSQGQGMTEAFF.

The rearrangement links TRBV28 to TRBJ1-2; D gene unclear. V shed 10 bases and J shed 2 bases, with 17 bases lying between them. CDR3 length: 14 amino acids. Germline CDR1 is MDHEN and CDR2 is SYDVKM. The CDR3 region is CATVEGRSNYGYTF. Written as DNA, the CDR3 is TGTGCCACCGTAGAAGGGCGCAGCAACTATGGCTACACCTTC.

The sample holds one count of this clone. This chain links TRBV27 with TRBJ1-5; 9 nucleotides align to TRBD1. Trimming at V came to 2 bases and at J to 0 bases, leaving 8 bases not matched to a gene. Germline CDR1 and CDR2: MNHEY and SMNVEV (reference sequence). The CDR3 covers 18 residues. For the CDR3, the DNA is TGTGCCAGCAGTTTAAGCGGGACAGGGCGGTATAGCAATCAGCCCCAGCATTTT. Amino acids: CASSLSGTGRYSNQPQHF.